The 7 T cell receptor beta chains below were found in one sample sequenced in a study of Ad26.COV2.S vaccination and SARS-CoV-2 variants. This table comes from immunoSEQ multiplex PCR, and its TCRdb copy is limited to in-frame clones, with some not included. Among around 250,000 clones listed, about 83% were seen once. Stated treatment: some 20 received Ad26.COV2.S at low or high dose, single or two shots; about 5 received placebo; per-sample allocation not given. Sampling was done on day 63 after the first vaccine or placebo injection. Sequencing was performed on peripheral blood, taken in a trial of Ad26.COV2.S vaccine versus placebo. These receptors were collected from a person aged 18 to 65 who received the Ad26.COV2.S COVID-19 vaccine or a placebo.

V and J are TRBV7-9 and TRBJ2-3, with TRBD1 matching over 7 bases. After removal of 5 bases from V and 5 bases from J, the junction contained 4 bases not matched to a gene. There are 13 residues in the CDR3. Looked up from germline, CDR1 is SEHNR and CDR2 is FQNEAQ (reference sequence). Written as DNA, the CDR3 is TGTGCCAGCAGCGAGGGGGCGGTAGATACGCAGTATTTT. Translating gives CASSEGAVDTQYF.

The V call is TRBV30, the J call TRBJ2-1, with 9 bases lining up with TRBD1. CDR1 GTSNPN and CDR2 SVGIG come from the germline V gene (reference sequence). CDR3 length: 15 amino acids. V lost 3 bases to trimming and J lost 4 bases; unmatched junction nucleotides: 7. Here the CDR3 reads CAWRLGDRDYNEQFF. The CDR3 region has the DNA TGTGCCTGGAGGCTTGGGGACAGGGATTACAATGAGCAGTTCTTC.

V is TRBV20-1 and J is TRBJ1-1; D call uncertain. The germline V gene has CDR1 DFQATT and CDR2 SNEGSKA (reference sequence). The CDR3 consists of 10 residues. DNA for the CDR3: TGCAGCCCGAGGCACACTGAAGCTTTCTTT. Its translation: CSPRHTEAFF.

The chain couples TRBV6-5 to TRBJ2-2; the D call may be TRBD1 or TRBD2 (5 bases each). This CDR3 contains 15 residues. Germline-derived CDR1 and CDR2 are MNHEY and SVGAGI. V lost 4 bases to trimming and J lost 4 bases, with 13 bases between them. CDR3 sequence: CASSLVTGPTGELFF. As DNA, the CDR3 is TGTGCCAGCAGTTTGGTGACGGGGCCCACCGGGGAGCTGTTTTTT.

This clone was recorded once. The rearrangement joins TRBV5-1 to TRBJ2-1; 10 bases are shared with TRBD1. V lost 4 bases, J lost 10 bases, and 11 bases stayed unmatched. Per the germline V gene, CDR1 is SGHRS and CDR2 is YFSETQ. This CDR3 contains 15 residues. CDR3 bases: TGCGCCAGCAGCGCGGGACAGGGGCCTCCCAGGGAGCAGTTCTTC. Amino acids: CASSAGQGPPREQFF.

The rearrangement joins TRBV5-1 to TRBJ2-2; D is uncertain. The CDR3 sequence is 15 residues long. Germline V lookup: CDR1 SGHRS, CDR2 YFSETQ. Trimming removed 0 bases at V and 0 bases at J, with 6 bases between. The CDR3 spells CASSLAVTNTGELFF. For the CDR3, the DNA is TGCGCCAGCAGCTTGGCGGTTACGAACACCGGGGAGCTGTTTTTT.

The V call is TRBV19, the J call TRBJ1-1, with TRBD1 identical over 9 bases. CDR1 LNHDA and CDR2 SQIVND come from the germline V gene (reference sequence). J was trimmed by 5 bases and V by 7 bases; bases with no gene match: 14. The CDR3 loop spans 16 amino acids. In nucleotides, the CDR3 is TGTGCCAGTACTCTGGGACAGGGATTTACCGTAACTGAAGCTTTCTTT. Translated, it gives CASTLGQGFTVTEAFF.